The T cell receptor (beta chain) under discussion was sequenced for a study of PD-1 blockade in classical Hodgkin lymphoma. The V gene lost 5 bases and the J gene lost 15 bases, with 14 bases spanning the gap. This CDR3 is built from 11 residues. Germline CDR1 is MDHEN and CDR2 is SYDVKM. Produced via immunoSEQ multiplex PCR; TCRdb's table is partial and in-frame only. The sample includes roughly 23,000 clones, 90% of them seen just once. The time point denotes: newly diagnosed, previously untreated cHL patient sample. Thawed PBMCs yielded CD4+ T cells through magnetic negative selection. The chain has TRBV28 and TRBJ1-5, with D tentatively TRBD1 (5 bases). The source of this sequence is a human donor with classical Hodgkin lymphoma. Sequences were obtained from CD4+ T cells from blood. The CDR3 DNA reads TGTGCCAGCAGTGCCAACAGGTTTTGGCATTTT. Translating it yields CASSANRFWHF. The whole variable domain, filled in from reference TRBV28 and TRBJ1-5, reads DVKVTQSSRYLVKRTGEKVFLECVQDMDHENMFWYRQDPGLGLRLIYFSYDVKMKEKGDIPEGYSVSREKKERFSLILESASTNQTSMYLCASSANRFWHFGDGTRLSIL.